This passage covers 26 T cell receptor beta chains from one sample sequenced in a study of cytomegalovirus exposure and HLA in healthy donors. Primers for the PCR totalled 60 Vbeta and 13 Jbeta. Data came from immunoSEQ multiplex PCR; TCRdb stores just in-frame clones and leaves some out. The data contain about 160,000 clones, about 80% of them seen just once; the ten biggest clones take up approximately 1.5%. Specimen: PBMCs. The receptors shown here come from a man aged 35-49 years in good health and CMV-seronegative.

The V gene is TRBV19, the J gene TRBJ1-5, with 10 positions matching TRBD1. Looked up from germline, CDR1 is LNHDA and CDR2 is SQIVND (reference sequence). J was trimmed by 6 bases and V by 4 bases; bases with no gene match: 6. The CDR3 runs 15 residues. CDR3 bases: TGTGCCAGTAGTAGGACAGGGGGGATTGGTCAGCCCCAGCATTTT. Encoded protein: CASSRTGGIGQPQHF. The complete variable domain, with remaining parts taken from reference TRBV19 and TRBJ1-5, reads DGGITQSPKYLFRKEGQNVTLSCEQNLNHDAMYWYRQDPGQGLRLIYYSQIVNDFQKGDIAEGYSVSREKKESFPLTVTSAQKNPTAFYLCASSRTGGIGQPQHFGDGTRLSIL.

The chain couples TRBV6-6 to TRBJ1-1, with a weak D call TRBD1 (5 bases). This CDR3 is 14 amino acids long. Trimming took off 2 bases at V and 5 bases at J, with 12 bases between the two ends. Germline V gene data show CDR1 as MNHNY and CDR2 as SVGAGI (reference sequence). CDR3 amino acids: CASSYRGEGTEAFF. The CDR3, as DNA: TGTGCCAGCAGTTACCGGGGGGAGGGAACTGAAGCTTTCTTT.

V gene TRBV27 combines with J gene TRBJ1-4; D is ambiguous. Germline CDR1 is MNHEY and CDR2 is SMNVEV (reference sequence). Deletions cut 3 bases from V and 5 bases from J, with 10 bases between. CDR3 size: 14 residues. The CDR3 reads CASSFGELNEKLFF. CDR3 coding DNA: TGTGCCAGCAGTTTTGGAGAATTAAATGAAAAACTGTTTTTT.

The chain couples TRBV7-2 to TRBJ1-6; no clear D gene. CDR1 is SGHTA and CDR2 is FQGNSA in the germline V gene. V was shortened by 5 bases and J by 5 bases, with 13 bases between the two germline ends. CDR3 size: 15 residues. CDR3 region: CASSPRPFDNSPLHF. In DNA form, the CDR3 reads TGTGCCAGCAGCCCGCGCCCCTTCGATAATTCACCCCTCCACTTT.

J is TRBJ1-4 and V is TRBV28; D may be TRBD1 (5 bases). Germline V gene data show CDR1 as MDHEN and CDR2 as SYDVKM. Trimming left V 5 bases short and J 4 bases short, with 20 bases between. The CDR3 is 17 residues long. The CDR3 DNA follows: TGTGCCAGCAGTCCCTTTCTCCCTGGGGGGATTAATGAAAAACTGTTTTTT. Translating it yields CASSPFLPGGINEKLFF.

This clone was detected only a few times. The chain recombines TRBV5-1 with TRBJ2-5; the match to TRBD1 covers 8 bases. The CDR3 has 13 residues. After removal of 4 bases from V and 5 bases from J, the junction contained 4 bases not matched to a gene. Germline V gene data show CDR1 as SGHRS and CDR2 as YFSETQ. The CDR3 DNA reads TGCGCCAGCAGCCCGACAGGGGAGGAGACCCAGTACTTC. It encodes CASSPTGEETQYF.

This clone was seen a few times. J is TRBJ2-7 and V is TRBV9; D unclear. V lost 3 bases and J 0 bases, leaving 10 bases between the germline ends. The germline V gene has CDR1 SGDLS and CDR2 YYNGEE. There are 14 residues in the CDR3. CDR3 protein: CASSDGKSSYEQYF. CDR3 sequence (DNA): TGTGCCAGCAGCGACGGTAAAAGCTCCTACGAGCAGTACTTC.

The chain joins TRBV7-9 to TRBJ2-7; a possible D gene is TRBD2 (5 bases). The V and J ends lost 5 bases and 2 bases respectively, with 10 bases between them. The CDR3 totals 13 residues. Germline V gene sequence: CDR1 SEHNR, CDR2 FQNEAQ (reference sequence). CDR3 in amino acids: CASSNRDTYEQYF. The CDR3 DNA reads as TGTGCCAGCAGCAACCGGGATACCTACGAGCAGTACTTC.

The chain employs TRBV29-1 and TRBJ2-5, with D unclear. Germline V gene lookup returns CDR1 SQVTM and CDR2 ANQGSEA. Trimming shortened V by 5 bases and J by 1 base, and 8 bases separated the two germline ends. The CDR3 consists of 12 residues. The CDR3 sequence is CSVLRVQETQYF. CDR3 in DNA: TGCAGCGTTTTACGAGTCCAAGAGACCCAGTACTTC.

Concerning this clone: The same CDR3 is also encoded by other DNA sequences in this sample. The genes are TRBV7-9 and TRBJ1-5; 7 bases match TRBD1. Germline V CDR1 and CDR2: SEHNR, FQNEAQ (reference sequence). The CDR3 has 15 residues. Trimming at V came to 1 base and at J to 1 base, leaving 1 base not matched to a gene. CDR3 loop: CASSLGQGSNQPQHF. The CDR3 DNA follows: TGTGCCAGCAGCTTAGGACAGGGAAGCAATCAGCCCCAGCATTTT.

The chain carries TRBV4-1 and TRBJ2-3; 9 bases align to TRBD2. The V segment lost 7 bases and the J segment 1 base; nucleotides outside the gene matches: 12. In germline, CDR1 is MGHRA, CDR2 YSYEKL. The CDR3 is 17 amino acids. This CDR3 reads CASTPRGVAGGTDTQYF. CDR3 coding DNA: TGCGCCAGCACCCCCCGTGGGGTAGCGGGAGGCACAGATACGCAGTATTTT.

The CDR3 DNA sequence: TGTGCCTGGAACCCGGGACAGCTCACTGAAGCTTTCTTT. Encoded protein: CAWNPGQLTEAFF. The V and J genes are TRBV30 and TRBJ1-1; 7 positions match TRBD1. V gave up 4 bases and J gave up 4 bases; unmatched junction bases: 6. CDR3 length equals 13 residues. Germline assignment: CDR1 GTSNPN and CDR2 SVGIG (reference sequence).

This CDR3 reads CASSLKLAGGGEQFF. The CDR3 nucleotides are TGTGCCAGCAGCTTAAAGTTAGCGGGAGGGGGTGAGCAGTTCTTC. The rearrangement uses TRBV5-4 and TRBJ2-1; 11 bases align to TRBD2. J lost 9 bases, V lost 2 bases, and 7 bases had no gene match. The V gene's germline CDR1 is SGHNT and CDR2 YYREEE (reference sequence). The CDR3 is 15 amino acids.

V usage is TRBV7-3 and J usage is TRBJ2-1; a weak D match, TRBD2 (6 bases). CDR3 length: 15 amino acids. Deletions cut 5 bases from V and 0 bases from J, with 11 bases between. Germline-derived CDR1 and CDR2 are SGHTA and FQGTGA. CDR3 nucleotides: TGTGCCAGCAGCCAGGGACTCGCCTCCTACAATGAGCAGTTCTTC. This gives the protein CASSQGLASYNEQFF.

V gene TRBV28 combines with J gene TRBJ2-5; TRBD2 aligns across 9 bases. From germline, CDR1 is MDHEN and CDR2 SYDVKM. There are 16 residues in the CDR3. J gave up 3 bases and V 5 bases, and 10 bases lay outside the gene matches. The CDR3 sequence is CASSGQLAGDEETQYF. CDR3 coding DNA: TGTGCCAGCAGTGGACAACTAGCGGGTGATGAAGAGACCCAGTACTTC.

CDR3 coding DNA: TGTGCCAGCAGTTACCCCACACAGGTGGACGGCTACACCTTC. Its protein product is CASSYPTQVDGYTF. V gene TRBV6-6 combines with J gene TRBJ1-2, with D maybe TRBD1 (5 bases). The CDR3 is 14 residues long. Germline V CDR1 and CDR2: MNHNY, SVGAGI (reference sequence). Trimming left V 2 bases short and J 8 bases short, with 15 bases between.

This chain uses TRBV9 with TRBJ2-5, with D tentatively TRBD2 (6 bases). In germline, CDR1 is SGDLS, CDR2 YYNGEE. This CDR3 is built from 14 residues. Trimming took off 3 bases at V and 4 bases at J, with 13 bases between the two ends. The CDR3 region is CASSGGGGPETQYF. CDR3 bases: TGTGCCAGCAGCGGGGGAGGAGGGCCAGAGACCCAGTACTTC.

This sequence joins TRBV13 and TRBJ2-3; a possible D gene is TRBD2 (6 bases). Deletions cut 4 bases from V and 6 bases from J, with 17 bases between. The CDR3 has 15 amino acids. Germline loops: CDR1 PRHDT, CDR2 FYEKMQ (reference sequence). CDR3 coding DNA: TGTGCCAGCAGCTCCAGGGACTCCCCGGCTGATACGCAGTATTTT. Translation gives CASSSRDSPADTQYF.

The rearrangement joins TRBV10-3 to TRBJ2-1; D not resolved. This CDR3 has 12 amino acids. V was clipped by 0 bases and J by 8 bases, with 5 bases between them. Per the germline V gene, CDR1 is ENHRY and CDR2 is SYGVKD. The chain's CDR3 is CAISESSDEQFF. The CDR3 DNA is TGTGCCATCAGTGAGTCGAGCGATGAGCAGTTCTTC.

The chain links TRBV4-1 to TRBJ2-3; 7 bases agree with TRBD2. V lost 4 bases to trimming and J lost 4 bases; unmatched junction nucleotides: 2. The CDR3 covers 13 residues. CDR1 is MGHRA, CDR2 YSYEKL, per germline. The CDR3 sequence: CASSRREADTQYF. Written as DNA, the CDR3 is TGCGCCAGCAGCCGACGGGAGGCAGATACGCAGTATTTT.

The chain links TRBV19 to TRBJ2-2; D not resolved. The CDR3 loop spans 12 amino acids. Germline CDR1 is LNHDA and CDR2 is SQIVND (reference sequence). The ends were cut back, 3 bases at V and 6 bases at J, with 5 bases in the middle. DNA for the CDR3: TGTGCCAGTAGTATCTACTCCGGGGAGCTGTTTTTT. Protein sequence: CASSIYSGELFF. Drawing the rest from reference TRBV19 and TRBJ2-2, the complete variable domain is DGGITQSPKYLFRKEGQNVTLSCEQNLNHDAMYWYRQDPGQGLRLIYYSQIVNDFQKGDIAEGYSVSREKKESFPLTVTSAQKNPTAFYLCASSIYSGELFFGEGSRLTVL.

This chain joins TRBV28 and TRBJ1-2, with D unclear. Germline CDR1 MDHEN, CDR2 SYDVKM. Trimming pared 5 bases from V and 1 base from J, leaving 5 bases between. The CDR3 contains 12 residues. CDR3 DNA: TGTGCCAGCAGTCTCCGTAACTATGGCTACACCTTC. Translation: CASSLRNYGYTF.

This clone has only a few counts. The rearrangement links TRBV6-5 to TRBJ1-1; the D is unclear. Trimming pared 6 bases from V and 4 bases from J, leaving 9 bases between. The CDR3 length is 12 residues. The V gene's germline CDR1 is MNHEY and CDR2 SVGAGI. Here the CDR3 reads CASRRLSTEAFF. CDR3 coding DNA: TGTGCCAGCAGGCGGCTGAGCACTGAAGCTTTCTTT.

The J gene is TRBJ2-3, the V gene TRBV9; D is perhaps TRBD2 (5 bases). CDR1 and CDR2 (germline): SGDLS, YYNGEE. Trimming removed 5 bases from V and 0 bases from J, with 10 bases in between. This CDR3 region has 14 residues. DNA of the CDR3: TGTGCCAGCAGTGCGGGCTCGAGCACAGATACGCAGTATTTT. Amino acids: CASSAGSSTDTQYF. The variable domain in full, completed from reference TRBV9 and TRBJ2-3, reads DSGVTQTPKHLITATGQRVTLRCSPRSGDLSVYWYQQSLDQGLQFLIQYYNGEERAKGNILERFSAQQFPDLHSELNLSSLELGDSALYFCASSAGSSTDTQYFGPGTRLTVL.

This chain joins TRBV30 and TRBJ2-1; 7 nucleotides line up with TRBD1. The CDR3 runs to 13 residues. CDR1 is GTSNPN, CDR2 SVGIG, per germline (reference sequence). Losses at the gene ends were 2 bases for V and 8 bases for J; bases not matched to a gene: 6. The CDR3 region has the DNA TGTGCCTGGAGTCGACAGGGTGGGGATGAGCAGTTCTTC. As protein: CAWSRQGGDEQFF.

Only one count was recorded for this clone. The identical CDR3 is also encoded by other nucleotide sequences in the sample. The chain uses TRBV7-2 and TRBJ2-7, with unresolved D. Germline CDR1 SGHTA, CDR2 FQGNSA. The V gene lost 6 bases and the J gene lost 3 bases, with 12 bases spanning the gap. The CDR3 totals 13 residues. CDR3 coding DNA: TGTGCCAGCAGTCCCACGCCCAGCTACGAGCAGTACTTC. Translation gives CASSPTPSYEQYF.